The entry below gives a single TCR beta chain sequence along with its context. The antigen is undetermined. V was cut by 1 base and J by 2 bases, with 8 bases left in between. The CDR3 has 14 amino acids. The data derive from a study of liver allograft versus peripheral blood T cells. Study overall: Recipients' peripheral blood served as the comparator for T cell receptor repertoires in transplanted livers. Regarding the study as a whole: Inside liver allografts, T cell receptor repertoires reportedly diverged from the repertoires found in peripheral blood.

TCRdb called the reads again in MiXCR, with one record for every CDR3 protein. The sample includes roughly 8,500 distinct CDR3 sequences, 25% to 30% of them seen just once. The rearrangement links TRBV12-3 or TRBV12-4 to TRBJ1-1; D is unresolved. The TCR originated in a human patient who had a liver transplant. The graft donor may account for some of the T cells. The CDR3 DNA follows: TGTGCCAGCAGTTTAGGACTGGGCAACACTGAAGCTTTCTTT. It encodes CASSLGLGNTEAFF.